This T cell receptor beta chain is drawn from a study of T cells in Graves' hyperthyroidism and ophthalmopathy (dated by TCRdb to between 2017 and 2020). In the study overall: To identify distinguishing TCR V-J signatures, a discovery cohort of around 100 patients was used, comprising under 45 with Graves' ophthalmopathy and approximately 58 with stable Graves' hyperthyroidism. In more than 5 Graves' hyperthyroidism patients, the study also compared T-cell repertoires from thyroid tissue with T-cell repertoires from blood. The approximately 90 discovery patients were divided at random into training and test sets in a 7:3 ratio. An independent validation cohort of around 20 hyperthyroidism patients and approximately 15 patients who later progressed to ophthalmopathy tested prospective prediction of ophthalmopathy. The paper reports TCR Vbeta CDR3 sequencing of roughly 140 peripheral blood samples: some 44 ophthalmopathy, around 80 hyperthyroidism and around 17 progressor patients. After sampling, hyperthyroidism patients received methimazole starting at 30 mg daily, and ophthalmopathy patients received high-dose intravenous methylprednisolone.

This clonotype was recorded at least ten times. This receptor's antigen is unknown. Base qualities are missing; no much larger clone stands one base away. Results and caveats for the whole study, not just this receptor: In validation, the model predicted progression to ophthalmopathy with 55% to 71% sensitivity and around 72% specificity, a median of approximately 6.7 months before onset. Sample size was not statistically predetermined, and blinding of investigators to group allocation was not performed. A model built on a 13 V-J signature distinguished ophthalmopathy from stable hyperthyroidism, reaching roughly 88% sensitivity and about 81% specificity in cross-validation and 80%/75% in testing. Most expanded thyroid clonotypes (frequency above 0.001) were also detected in blood, suggesting blood repertoires may reflect thyroid immune responses.

Graves' hyperthyroidism was defined as stable when no progression to ophthalmopathy occurred over 18 months of follow-up. Hyperthyroidism patients were aged 18 to 65 years and newly diagnosed, with disease duration of less than 2 months. Patients with uncontrolled infections, other autoimmune diseases, pregnancy or lactation were excluded. Diagnoses were established on the basis of clinical symptoms, serum thyroxine and TRAb, thyroid ultrasound, and orbital computed tomography. Total RNA was extracted using Trizol reagent, and RNA quality was assessed on an Agilent 2100 Bioanalyzer. Amplification of TCR beta CDR3 regions was carried out from RNA transcripts. The TCR CDR3 was subjected to a first round of RT-PCR using the HTBI primer set and the Qiagen OneStep RT-PCR kit. Libraries were constructed in a second round of multiplex PCR, after which size selection and purification were carried out. The libraries were sequenced on an Illumina HiSeq2000 using paired-end 100 bp reads. Per the original workflow: Raw data were processed with SOAPnuke, discarding reads with adapters, uncalled bases, mean Phred below 15, or no exact constant-primer or identifier match. COPE v1.2.5 was used to merge the high-quality paired reads, and each unique nucleotide sequence was defined as a clonotype. Clonotypes were aligned to IMGT TRBV, TRBD and TRBJ reference segments using MiTCR v1.1. The analysis included only V-J combinations with a frequency above 0.0001, which together covered 99.2% of the repertoires. The TCS score was defined as the ratio of F50 (clonal expansion) to E x V (chaos), calculated using BLOSUM62-based TCRdist between CDR3 peptides within each V-J. Welch's t-statistics and random forest reduced 514 V-J features to 13, which were used in a naive Bayes classifier (R e1071). The Morisita-Horn index was used to measure how similar the thyroid and blood repertoires were. TCRdb cleaned the public reads at Q25 with fastp, built clones with MiXCR and kept in-frame beta chains. Under each unique CDR3 protein, matching rows form one entry showing the most common genes and DNA. The V and J calls were determined by TCRdb, not by the authors. The sample contains almost 600,000 distinct CDR3 sequences, about 45% of them found a single time. Together, the top ten hold around 7.7% of the sample.

Including the terminal cysteine and phenylalanine, the CDR3 comprises 13 residues. The sequence is cut down to CDR3 DNA, 39 bases in frame from base 1. From a lookup of the germline V gene, CDR1 and CDR2 are SGHRS and YFSETQ. V and J are truncated by 9 bases and 7 bases respectively, leaving an intervening sequence of 16 bases. Here the chain combines TRBV5-1 and TRBJ2-2; the D gene is perhaps TRBD1 or TRBD2, as each covers 6 bases. The origin of this receptor is a woman aged 18-29 years with Graves' hyperthyroidism. The sequencing sample was made of peripheral blood or thyroid tissue (not recorded which). The CDR3 here reads CATTTGADGELFF. The DNA sequence is given as TGCGCCACCACTACGGGGGCCGACGGGGAGCTGTTTTTT.